This T cell receptor beta chain was profiled in a study of Ad26.COV2.S vaccination and SARS-CoV-2 variants. Study-level results: Analyses that measured TCR breadth and depth may have underestimated total T cell responses.

Clones were sequenced by immunoSEQ multiplex PCR, and TCRdb holds only the in-frame ones, with some missing. In the table there are roughly 700,000 clones, around 89% of which are singletons. The CDR3 is made up of 14 amino acids. The germline V and J ends were trimmed by 6 bases and 5 bases, with 20 bases remaining between them. The germline V gene has CDR1 SQVTM and CDR2 ANQGSEA. Treatment of the sample: over 15 received Ad26.COV2.S at low or high dose, single or two shots; about 5 received placebo; per-sample allocation not given. Day 63 after the first vaccine or placebo injection was the time point for sampling. Boston supplied an adult donor aged 18-55 years. With regard to this clone: Its antigen is not identified.

V gene TRBV29-1 combines with J gene TRBJ2-7, with D perhaps TRBD1 or TRBD2 (5 bases each). Sequenced here: peripheral blood, sampled in a trial of Ad26.COV2.S vaccine versus placebo. This receptor was obtained from a person between 18 and 59 years old who received the Ad26.COV2.S COVID-19 vaccine or a placebo. The CDR3 reads CSVEDRRVRDEQYF. The CDR3 DNA is TGCAGCGTGGAGGACCGTAGGGTCAGGGACGAGCAGTACTTC.